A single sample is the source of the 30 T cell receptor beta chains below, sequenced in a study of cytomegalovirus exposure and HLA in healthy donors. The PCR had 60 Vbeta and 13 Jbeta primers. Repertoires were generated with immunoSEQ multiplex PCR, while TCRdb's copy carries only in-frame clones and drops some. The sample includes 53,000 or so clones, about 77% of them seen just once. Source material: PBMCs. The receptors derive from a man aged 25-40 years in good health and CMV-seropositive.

The CDR3: CASSAYGGSPHF. In DNA, the CDR3 is TGTGCCAGCAGTGCCTACGGGGGGTCCCCGCATTTT. V is TRBV6-4 and J is TRBJ1-5; D possibly corresponds to TRBD1 (5 bases). The V gene lost 4 bases and the J gene lost 15 bases, with 16 bases spanning the gap. This CDR3 region has 12 residues. The V gene's germline CDR1 is MRHNA and CDR2 SNTAGT.

Written as DNA, the CDR3 is TGTGCCAGCAGCTTAGGCGGTAGTGAAGCTTTCTTT. Its protein is CASSLGGSEAFF. V gene TRBV7-2 combines with J gene TRBJ1-1; no clear D. In germline, CDR1 is SGHTA, CDR2 FQGNSA. The germline V and J ends were trimmed by 1 base and 7 bases, with 7 bases remaining between them. The CDR3 extends over 12 amino acids. Full variable domain (missing parts from reference TRBV7-2 and TRBJ1-1): GAGVSQSPSNKVTEKGKDVELRCDPISGHTALYWYRQSLGQGLEFLIYFQGNSAPDKSGLPSDRFSAERTGGSVSTLTIQRTQQEDSAVYLCASSLGGSEAFFGQGTRLTVV.

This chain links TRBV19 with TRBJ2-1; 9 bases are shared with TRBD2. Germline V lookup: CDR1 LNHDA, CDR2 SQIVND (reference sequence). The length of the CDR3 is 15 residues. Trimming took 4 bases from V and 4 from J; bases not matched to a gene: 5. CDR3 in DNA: TGTGCCAGTAGTAGGAGCGGGGGGTCATACAATGAGCAGTTCTTC. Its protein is CASSRSGGSYNEQFF.

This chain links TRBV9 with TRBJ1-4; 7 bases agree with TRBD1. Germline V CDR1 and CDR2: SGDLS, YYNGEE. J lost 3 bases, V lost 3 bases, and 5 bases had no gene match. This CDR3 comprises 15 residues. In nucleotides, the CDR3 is TGTGCCAGCAGCGCCGGGGGACAGTCTAATGAAAAACTGTTTTTT. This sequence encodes CASSAGGQSNEKLFF.

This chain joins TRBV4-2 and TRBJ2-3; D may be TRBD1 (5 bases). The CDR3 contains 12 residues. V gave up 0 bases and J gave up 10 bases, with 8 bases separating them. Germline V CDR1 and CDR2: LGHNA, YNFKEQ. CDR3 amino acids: CASSQEQGAQYF. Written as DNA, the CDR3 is TGTGCCAGCAGCCAAGAACAAGGGGCGCAGTATTTT.

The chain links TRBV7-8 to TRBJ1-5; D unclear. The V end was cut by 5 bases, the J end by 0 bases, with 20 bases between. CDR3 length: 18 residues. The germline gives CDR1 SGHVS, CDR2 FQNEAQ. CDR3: CASSPGGRPLRSNQPQHF. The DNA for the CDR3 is TGTGCCAGCAGCCCCGGAGGGCGGCCGTTACGTAGCAATCAGCCCCAGCATTTT.

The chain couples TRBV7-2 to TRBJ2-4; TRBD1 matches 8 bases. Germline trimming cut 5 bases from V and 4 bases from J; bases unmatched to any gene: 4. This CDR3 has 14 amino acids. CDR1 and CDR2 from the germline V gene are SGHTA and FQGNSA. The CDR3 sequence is CASSPWTGKNIQYF. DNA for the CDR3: TGTGCCAGCAGCCCGTGGACAGGGAAAAACATTCAGTACTTC.

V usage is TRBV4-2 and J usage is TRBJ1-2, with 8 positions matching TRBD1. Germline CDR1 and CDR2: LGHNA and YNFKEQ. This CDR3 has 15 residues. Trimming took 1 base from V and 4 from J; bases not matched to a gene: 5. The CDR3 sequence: CASSQAGGAGYGYTF. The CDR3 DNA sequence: TGTGCCAGCAGCCAAGCAGGGGGCGCCGGCTATGGCTACACCTTC.

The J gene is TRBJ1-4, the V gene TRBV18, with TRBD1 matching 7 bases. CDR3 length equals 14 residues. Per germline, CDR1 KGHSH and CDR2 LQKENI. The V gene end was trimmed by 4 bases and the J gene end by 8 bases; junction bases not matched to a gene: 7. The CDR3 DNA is TGTGCCAGCTCACGCGACAGGGACCAGGAAAAACTGTTTTTT. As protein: CASSRDRDQEKLFF.

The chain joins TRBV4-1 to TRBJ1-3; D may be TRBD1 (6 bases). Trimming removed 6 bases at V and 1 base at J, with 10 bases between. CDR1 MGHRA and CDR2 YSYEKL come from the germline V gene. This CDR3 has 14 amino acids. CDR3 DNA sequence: TGCGCCAGCAGTCAACAGGGTTCTGGAAACACCATATATTTT. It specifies CASSQQGSGNTIYF.

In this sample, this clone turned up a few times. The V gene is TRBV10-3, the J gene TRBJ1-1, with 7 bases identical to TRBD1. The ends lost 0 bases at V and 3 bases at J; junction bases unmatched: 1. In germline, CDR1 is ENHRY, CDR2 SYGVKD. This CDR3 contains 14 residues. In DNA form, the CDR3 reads TGTGCCATCAGTGAGTCAGGACAGGACACTGAAGCTTTCTTT. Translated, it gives CAISESGQDTEAFF.

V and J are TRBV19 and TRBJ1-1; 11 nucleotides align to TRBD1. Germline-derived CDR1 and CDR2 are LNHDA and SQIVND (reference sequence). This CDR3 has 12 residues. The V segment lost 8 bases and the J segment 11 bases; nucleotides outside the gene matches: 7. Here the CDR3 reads CASRDRGDSAFF. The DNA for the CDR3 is TGTGCCAGTCGGGACAGGGGGGATTCGGCTTTCTTT.

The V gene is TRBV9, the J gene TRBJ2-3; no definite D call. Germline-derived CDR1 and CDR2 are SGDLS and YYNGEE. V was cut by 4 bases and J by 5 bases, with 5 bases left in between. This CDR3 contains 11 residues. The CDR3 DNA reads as TGTGCCAGCAGCACGGGAGATACGCAGTATTTT. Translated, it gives CASSTGDTQYF.

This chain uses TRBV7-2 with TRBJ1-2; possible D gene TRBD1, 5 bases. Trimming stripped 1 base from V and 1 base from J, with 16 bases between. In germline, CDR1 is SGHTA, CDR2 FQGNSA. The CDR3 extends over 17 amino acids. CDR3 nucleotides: TGTGCCAGCAGCTTAGGTCACTTTGCAGGGCGTAACTATGGCTACACCTTC. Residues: CASSLGHFAGRNYGYTF.

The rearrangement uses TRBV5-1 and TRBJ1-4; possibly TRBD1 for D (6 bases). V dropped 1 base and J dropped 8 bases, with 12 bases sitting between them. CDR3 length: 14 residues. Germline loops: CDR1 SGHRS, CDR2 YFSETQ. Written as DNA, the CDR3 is TGCGCCAGCAGCTTGATCGGGGGGGGCGAAAAACTGTTTTTT. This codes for CASSLIGGGEKLFF.

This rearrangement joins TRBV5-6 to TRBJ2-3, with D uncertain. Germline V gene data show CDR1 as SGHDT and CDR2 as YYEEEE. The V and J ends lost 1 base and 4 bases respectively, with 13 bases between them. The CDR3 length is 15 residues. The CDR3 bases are TGTGCCAGCAGCTTGAGCCCTACGAGCGCAGATACGCAGTATTTT. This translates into CASSLSPTSADTQYF.

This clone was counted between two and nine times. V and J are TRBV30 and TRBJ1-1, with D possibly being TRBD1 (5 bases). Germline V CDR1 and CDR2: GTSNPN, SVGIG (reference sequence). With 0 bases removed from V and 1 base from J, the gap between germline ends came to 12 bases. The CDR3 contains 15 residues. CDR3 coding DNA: TGTGCCTGGAGTGTACCTGGGGCAGGGAACACTGAAGCTTTCTTT. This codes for CAWSVPGAGNTEAFF.

In DNA, the CDR3 is TGTGCCAGCAGTTTAGTAGAACAAGAGACCCAGTACTTC. Its translation is CASSLVEQETQYF. The rearrangement links TRBV27 to TRBJ2-5; D not certain. Germline CDR1 is MNHEY and CDR2 is SMNVEV (reference sequence). V was clipped by 2 bases and J by 2 bases, with 6 bases between them. The CDR3 has 13 residues.

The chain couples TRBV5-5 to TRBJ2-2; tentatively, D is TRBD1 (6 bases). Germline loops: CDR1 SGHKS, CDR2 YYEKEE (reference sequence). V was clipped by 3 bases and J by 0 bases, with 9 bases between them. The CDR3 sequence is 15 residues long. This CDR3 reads CASSSGTSNTGELFF. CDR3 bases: TGTGCCAGCAGCTCCGGGACATCGAACACCGGGGAGCTGTTTTTT.

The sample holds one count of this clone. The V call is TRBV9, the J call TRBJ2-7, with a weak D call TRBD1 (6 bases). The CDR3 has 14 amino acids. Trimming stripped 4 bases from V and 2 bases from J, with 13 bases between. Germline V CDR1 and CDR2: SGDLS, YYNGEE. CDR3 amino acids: CASSTGTRPYEQYF. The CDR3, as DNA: TGTGCCAGCAGCACGGGGACAAGACCCTACGAGCAGTACTTC.

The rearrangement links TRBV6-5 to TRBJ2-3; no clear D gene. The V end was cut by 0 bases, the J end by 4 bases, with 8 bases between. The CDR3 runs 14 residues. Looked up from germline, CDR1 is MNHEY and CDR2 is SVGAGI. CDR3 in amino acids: CASSYSNTADTQYF. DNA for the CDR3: TGTGCCAGCAGTTACTCGAACACCGCAGATACGCAGTATTTT.

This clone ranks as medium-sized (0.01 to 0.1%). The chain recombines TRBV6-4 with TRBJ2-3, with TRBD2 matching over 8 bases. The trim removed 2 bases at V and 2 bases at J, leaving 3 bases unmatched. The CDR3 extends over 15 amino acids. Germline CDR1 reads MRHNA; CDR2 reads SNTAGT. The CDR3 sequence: CASSDGAGVTDTQYF. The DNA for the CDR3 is TGTGCCAGCAGTGACGGAGCGGGGGTCACAGATACGCAGTATTTT.

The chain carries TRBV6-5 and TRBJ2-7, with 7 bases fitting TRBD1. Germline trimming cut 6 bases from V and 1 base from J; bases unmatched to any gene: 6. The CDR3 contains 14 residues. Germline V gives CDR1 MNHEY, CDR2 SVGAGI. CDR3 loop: CASRSGTVSYEQYF. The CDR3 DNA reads TGTGCCAGCAGGTCGGGGACAGTTTCCTACGAGCAGTACTTC.

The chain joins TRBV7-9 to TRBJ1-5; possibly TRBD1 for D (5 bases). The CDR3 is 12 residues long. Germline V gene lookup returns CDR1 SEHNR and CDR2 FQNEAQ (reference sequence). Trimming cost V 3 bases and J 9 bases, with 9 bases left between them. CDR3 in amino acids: CASSFRDLPQHF. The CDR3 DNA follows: TGTGCCAGCAGCTTCAGGGATCTGCCCCAGCATTTT.

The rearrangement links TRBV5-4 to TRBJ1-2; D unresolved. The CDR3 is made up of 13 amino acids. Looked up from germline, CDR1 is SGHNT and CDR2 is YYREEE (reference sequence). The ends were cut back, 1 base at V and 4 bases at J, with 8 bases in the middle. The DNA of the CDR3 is TGTGCCAGCAGCTTGATAGCCAGCTATGGCTACACCTTC. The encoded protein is CASSLIASYGYTF.

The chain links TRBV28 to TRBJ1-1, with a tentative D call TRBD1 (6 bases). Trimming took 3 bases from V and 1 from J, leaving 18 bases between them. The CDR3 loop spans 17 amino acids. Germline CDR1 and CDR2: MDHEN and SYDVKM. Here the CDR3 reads CASSFPLGAQGNTEAFF. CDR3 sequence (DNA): TGTGCCAGCAGTTTCCCCTTGGGGGCGCAAGGGAACACTGAAGCTTTCTTT.

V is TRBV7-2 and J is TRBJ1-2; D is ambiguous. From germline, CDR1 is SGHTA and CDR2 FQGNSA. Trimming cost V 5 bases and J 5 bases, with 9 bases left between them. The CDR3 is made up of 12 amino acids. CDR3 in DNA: TGTGCCAGCAGCCCCGTCGGGTATGGCTACACCTTC. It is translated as CASSPVGYGYTF.

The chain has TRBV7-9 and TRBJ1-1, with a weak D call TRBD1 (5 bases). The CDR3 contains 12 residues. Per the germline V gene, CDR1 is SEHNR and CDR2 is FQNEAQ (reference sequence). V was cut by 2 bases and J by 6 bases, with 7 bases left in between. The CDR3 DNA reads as TGTGCCAGCAGCTTACCGGGGGCTGAAGCTTTCTTT. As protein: CASSLPGAEAFF.

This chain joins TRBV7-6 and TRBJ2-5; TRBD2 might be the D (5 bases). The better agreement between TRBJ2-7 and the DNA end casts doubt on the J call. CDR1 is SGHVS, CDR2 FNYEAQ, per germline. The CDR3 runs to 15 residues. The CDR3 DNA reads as TGTGCCAGCAGCACCGAGGGCGGAACAGCCTACGAGCAGTACTTC. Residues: CASSTEGGTAYEQYF.

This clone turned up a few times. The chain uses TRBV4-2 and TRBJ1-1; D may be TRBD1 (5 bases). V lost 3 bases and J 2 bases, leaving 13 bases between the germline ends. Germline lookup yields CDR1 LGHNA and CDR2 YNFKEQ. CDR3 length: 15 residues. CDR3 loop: CASSQATQGNTEAFF. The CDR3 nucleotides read TGTGCCAGCAGCCAGGCCACGCAGGGTAACACTGAAGCTTTCTTT.